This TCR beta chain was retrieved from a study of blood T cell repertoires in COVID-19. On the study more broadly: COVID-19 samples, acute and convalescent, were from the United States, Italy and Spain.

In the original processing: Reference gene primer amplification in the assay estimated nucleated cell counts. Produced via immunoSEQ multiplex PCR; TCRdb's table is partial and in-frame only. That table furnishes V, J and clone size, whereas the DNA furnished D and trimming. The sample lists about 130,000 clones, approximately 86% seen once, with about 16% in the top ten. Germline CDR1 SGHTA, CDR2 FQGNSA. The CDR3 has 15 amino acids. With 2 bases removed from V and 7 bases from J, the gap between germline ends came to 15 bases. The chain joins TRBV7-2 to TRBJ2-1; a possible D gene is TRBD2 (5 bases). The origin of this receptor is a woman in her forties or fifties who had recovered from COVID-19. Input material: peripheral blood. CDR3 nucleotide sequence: TGTGCCAGCAGCTTATGGTGGGAGAGTCAAAATGAGCAGTTCTTC. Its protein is CASSLWWESQNEQFF. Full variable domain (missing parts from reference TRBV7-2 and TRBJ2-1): GAGVSQSPSNKVTEKGKDVELRCDPISGHTALYWYRQSLGQGLEFLIYFQGNSAPDKSGLPSDRFSAERTGGSVSTLTIQRTQQEDSAVYLCASSLWWESQNEQFFGPGTRLTVL.